The 5 T cell receptor beta chains listed next were all sequenced from one sample in a study of response to subunit inactivated influenza vaccine. One entry per CDR3 protein, called by TCRdb with MiXCR from the RT-PCR reads. The sample has hundreds of thousands of distinct CDR3 sequences, about 15% seen once. The material sequenced was CD4+ T cells sorted from PBMCs, taken 23 to 25 months after vaccination. These receptors were obtained from a man between 50 and 70 years old who received an inactivated influenza vaccine.

This clonotype has just a few counts. The chain joins TRBV20-1 to TRBJ1-5; D remains unclear. From germline, CDR1 is DFQATT and CDR2 SNEGSKA (reference sequence). Between the trimmed V and J ends, which lost 0 bases and 0 bases, there was a span of 15 bases. The CDR3 has 17 residues. Written as DNA, the CDR3 is TGCAGTGCTAGAGATCATTTCGAGACATATAGCAATCAGCCCCAGCATTTT. Translating it yields CSARDHFETYSNQPQHF.

A few counts support this clonotype. The CDR3 coding sequence is TGCGCCAGCAGTATTAATAGCTCCTACGAGCAGTACTTC. Protein: CASSINSSYEQYF. The chain recombines TRBV23-1 with TRBJ2-7; D is ambiguous. TRBV23-1 is flagged as an ORF with uncertain function. The CDR3 spans 13 residues. V was pared by 5 bases and J by 0 bases, with 8 bases between.

Details on this clonotype: Because the CDR3's place on the DNA is in doubt, the DNA is left out and the CDR3 is given as listed by TCRdb. The genes are TRBV21-1 and TRBJ2-7; the table assigns TRBD1, which was not confirmed against the DNA. TRBV21-1 is labeled a pseudogene. The CDR3 has 16 residues if both end residues are counted. CDR3: CASRKGVGAGSYEQYF.

This clonotype has more than one count but fewer than ten. The chain is built from TRBV3-1 and TRBJ2-5; D ambiguous. This CDR3 comprises 14 residues. Germline CDR1 reads LGHDT; CDR2 reads YNNKEL (reference sequence). V was pared by 5 bases and J by 3 bases, with 13 bases between. Written as DNA, the CDR3 is TGTGCCAGCAGCAAGAGACTCGCCGAAGAGACCCAGTACTTC. Translating it yields CASSKRLAEETQYF.

There are many counts of this clonotype. The V call is TRBV12-3 or TRBV12-4, the J call TRBJ2-3; D possibly corresponds to TRBD2 (7 bases). This CDR3 spans 16 amino acids. V was trimmed by 1 base and J by 5 bases, leaving 16 bases between them. The CDR3 sequence is CASSLEVGGRGDTQYF. In nucleotides, the CDR3 is TGTGCCAGCAGTTTAGAGGTGGGGGGGCGCGGAGATACGCAGTATTTT.